The sequence of this T cell receptor beta chain was determined in a study of beta chain features in type 1 diabetes. Study-wide results and caveats: TCRB CDR3 length was moderately but significantly reduced in all four CD4+ subsets of Type 1 diabetes patients.

Every isolated RNA sample was fully reverse transcribed, so sequencing captured expressed TCRB transcripts. Libraries were prepared by immunoSEQ multiplex PCR; TCRdb keeps only in-frame clonotypes and omits some of them. Of nearly 700,000 clones in the sample, 10% to 15% were seen once. Turning to this clone: What it binds is not known. Additional DNA sequences in this sample encode the identical CDR3.

The CDR3 covers 13 residues. V lost 2 bases, J lost 5 bases, and 9 bases lay in between. From germline, CDR1 is GTSNPN and CDR2 SVGIG (reference sequence). The sequencing input was naive CD4+ T cells from blood. The chain links TRBV30 to TRBJ2-2, with D possibly matching TRBD1 (6 bases). The receptor was isolated from a man younger than 30 with type 1 diabetes. The CDR3: CAWSPQGTGELFF. CDR3 bases: TGTGCCTGGAGTCCCCAGGGGACCGGGGAGCTGTTTTTT. The variable domain in full, completed from reference TRBV30 and TRBJ2-2, reads SQTIHQWPATLVQPVGSPLSLECTVEGTSNPNLYWYRQAAGRGLQLLFYSVGIGQISSEVPQNLSASRPQDRQFILSSKKLLLSDSGFYLCAWSPQGTGELFFGEGSRLTVL.